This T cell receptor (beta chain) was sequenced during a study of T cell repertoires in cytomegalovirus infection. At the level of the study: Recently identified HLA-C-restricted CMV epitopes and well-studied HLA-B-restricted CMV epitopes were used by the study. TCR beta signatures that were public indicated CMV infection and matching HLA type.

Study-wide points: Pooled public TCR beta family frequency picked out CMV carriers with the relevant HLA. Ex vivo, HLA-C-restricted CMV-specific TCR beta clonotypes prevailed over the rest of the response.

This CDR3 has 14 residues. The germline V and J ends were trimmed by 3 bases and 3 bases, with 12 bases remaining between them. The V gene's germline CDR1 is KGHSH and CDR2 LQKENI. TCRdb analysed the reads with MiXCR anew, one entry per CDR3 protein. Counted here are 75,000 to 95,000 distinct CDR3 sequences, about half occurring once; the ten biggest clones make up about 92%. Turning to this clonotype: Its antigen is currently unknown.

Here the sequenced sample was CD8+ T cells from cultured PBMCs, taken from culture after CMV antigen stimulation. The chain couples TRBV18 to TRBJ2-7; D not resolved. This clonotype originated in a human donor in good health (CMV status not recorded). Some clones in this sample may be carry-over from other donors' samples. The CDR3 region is CASSPLRRNYEQYF. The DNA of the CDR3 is TGTGCCAGCTCACCGTTGCGACGAAACTACGAGCAGTACTTC.